This is a list of T cell receptor beta chains from one sample in a study of cytomegalovirus exposure and HLA in healthy donors. Data came from immunoSEQ multiplex PCR; TCRdb stores just in-frame clones and leaves some out. The sample records approximately 110,000 clones, roughly an eighth being singletons. The material sequenced was PBMCs. These receptors were obtained from a man aged 35 to 55 in good health and CMV-seropositive. The CDR3 runs from the conserved cysteine through the conserved F or W. A D gene is named only where the DNA matches it firmly. The listing skips clone size in some rows; elsewhere it reads once, few, many or a size class.

v_gene: TRBV11-1
j_gene: TRBJ2-7
d_gene: TRBD2
abundance: .
CDR3nt: TGTGCCAGCAGCTTCGGACTAGCGGGAGGTATCTACGAGCAGTACTTC
CDR3aa: CASSFGLAGGIYEQYF

v_gene: TRBV5-4
j_gene: TRBJ2-5
d_gene: TRBD2
abundance: .
CDR3nt: TGTGCCAGCAGCTTGGCCGGGGGGGAGCAGTACTTC
CDR3aa: CASSLAGGEQYF

v_gene: TRBV11-2
j_gene: TRBJ2-1
d_gene: TRBD1
abundance: few
CDR3nt: TGTGCCAGCAGCTCTCTCAAGACAGGGCCTTCCTACAATGAGCAGTTCTTC
CDR3aa: CASSSLKTGPSYNEQFF

v_gene: TRBV19
j_gene: TRBJ1-3
d_gene: .
abundance: .
CDR3nt: TGTGCCAGTGAGGGGGCTGGAAACACCATATATTTT
CDR3aa: CASEGAGNTIYF

v_gene: TRBV9
j_gene: TRBJ2-7
d_gene: TRBD2
abundance: few
CDR3nt: TGTGCCAGCAGCAAACTAGCGGGAGTCCTCTACGAGCAGTACTTC
CDR3aa: CASSKLAGVLYEQYF

v_gene: TRBV29-1
j_gene: TRBJ2-2
d_gene: .
abundance: .
CDR3nt: TGCAGCGTCCCCAACGGGAGGAACACCGGGGAGCTGTTTTTT
CDR3aa: CSVPNGRNTGELFF

v_gene: TRBV9
j_gene: TRBJ1-4
d_gene: .
abundance: .
CDR3nt: TGTGCCAGCAGCGCCCACACAACTAATGAAAAACTGTTTTTT
CDR3aa: CASSAHTTNEKLFF

v_gene: TRBV9
j_gene: TRBJ2-1
d_gene: TRBD2
abundance: .
CDR3nt: TGTGCCAGCAGCGTAGCTAGCGGCAATGAGCAGTTCTTC
CDR3aa: CASSVASGNEQFF

v_gene: TRBV1
j_gene: TRBJ1-1
d_gene: .
abundance: .
CDR3nt: TGCACCAGCAGCCAAGAGGTCAGGGAGGACACTGAAGCTTTCTTT
CDR3aa: CTSSQEVREDTEAFF

v_gene: TRBV11-3
j_gene: TRBJ2-5
d_gene: .
abundance: few
CDR3nt: TGTGCCAGCAGTCAGGGACTCCAAGAGACCCAGTACTTC
CDR3aa: CASSQGLQETQYF

v_gene: TRBV29-1
j_gene: TRBJ2-1
d_gene: TRBD2
abundance: few
CDR3nt: TGCAGCGTTGTGACTAGCGGGAGCTATGAGCAGTTCTTC
CDR3aa: CSVVTSGSYEQFF

v_gene: TRBV27
j_gene: TRBJ2-1
d_gene: .
abundance: few
CDR3nt: TGTGCCAGCTCTCTGAGAGGCGGAAACAATGAGCAGTTCTTC
CDR3aa: CASSLRGGNNEQFF

v_gene: TRBV6-5
j_gene: TRBJ1-2
d_gene: .
abundance: .
CDR3nt: TGTGCCAGCAGAACGCTCAGGGGATATGGCTACACCTTC
CDR3aa: CASRTLRGYGYTF

v_gene: TRBV19
j_gene: TRBJ2-3
d_gene: TRBD1
abundance: few
CDR3nt: TGTGCCAGTAGTAGGCCCGGGACAGGGGGCGGGGATACGCAGTATTTT
CDR3aa: CASSRPGTGGGDTQYF

v_gene: TRBV6-5
j_gene: TRBJ1-2
d_gene: .
abundance: few
CDR3nt: TGTGCCAGCAGTTCCATACCCACAGCCTATGGCTACACCTTC
CDR3aa: CASSSIPTAYGYTF

v_gene: TRBV7-3
j_gene: TRBJ1-1
d_gene: .
abundance: few
CDR3nt: TGTGCCAGCAGCTTATCGGCAGGGAACCCCGAAGCTTTCTTT
CDR3aa: CASSLSAGNPEAFF

v_gene: TRBV13
j_gene: TRBJ1-1
d_gene: .
abundance: few
CDR3nt: TGTGCCAGCAGCCCCCGGAGACAGGAGGAGTGGGGCACTGAAGCTTTCTTT
CDR3aa: CASSPRRQEEWGTEAFF

v_gene: TRBV6-6
j_gene: TRBJ1-1
d_gene: .
abundance: .
CDR3nt: TGTGCCAGCAGGTGGGACATTGGGATGAACACTGAAGCTTTCTTT
CDR3aa: CASRWDIGMNTEAFF

v_gene: TRBV19
j_gene: TRBJ2-7
d_gene: TRBD2
abundance: few
CDR3nt: TGTGCCAGTGGTAGCGGGCGGGCTTCCTACGAGCAGTACTTT
CDR3aa: CASGSGRASYEQYF

v_gene: TRBV5-1
j_gene: TRBJ2-7
d_gene: TRBD2
abundance: .
CDR3nt: TGCGCCAGCAGCCATGGGACTAGCGGGATCTACGAGCAGTACTTC
CDR3aa: CASSHGTSGIYEQYF

v_gene: TRBV11-3
j_gene: TRBJ2-1
d_gene: .
abundance: .
CDR3nt: TGTGCCAGCAGCTTAGGGGACTCACTGGATGAGCAGTTCTTC
CDR3aa: CASSLGDSLDEQFF

v_gene: TRBV5-6
j_gene: TRBJ2-7
d_gene: TRBD2
abundance: few
CDR3nt: TGTGCCAGCAGCTTTAGCGGGAGCCTGAACGAGCAGTACTTC
CDR3aa: CASSFSGSLNEQYF

v_gene: TRBV11-2
j_gene: TRBJ1-2
d_gene: TRBD1
abundance: .
CDR3nt: TGTGCCAGCAGCTTATCAGGGGGCGCTGGGGTAGGCTACACCTTC
CDR3aa: CASSLSGGAGVGYTF

v_gene: TRBV13
j_gene: TRBJ2-7
d_gene: TRBD2
abundance: .
CDR3nt: TGTGCCAGCAGCTTTGCGGGAGCCTACGAGCAGTACTTC
CDR3aa: CASSFAGAYEQYF

v_gene: TRBV29-1
j_gene: TRBJ2-7
d_gene: .
abundance: many
CDR3nt: TGCAGCGCCGTTAGTGGCTCCTACGAGCAGTACTTC
CDR3aa: CSAVSGSYEQYF

v_gene: TRBV29-1
j_gene: TRBJ2-3
d_gene: .
abundance: few
CDR3nt: TGCAGCGGGGGGCCAGATACGCAGTATTTT
CDR3aa: CSGGPDTQYF

v_gene: TRBV7-3
j_gene: TRBJ2-6
d_gene: .
abundance: few
CDR3nt: TGTGCCAGCAGCTCCCCCGGGGGGGCCAACGTCCTGACTTTC
CDR3aa: CASSSPGGANVLTF

v_gene: TRBV28
j_gene: TRBJ2-1
d_gene: TRBD2
abundance: few
CDR3nt: TGTGCCAGCAGTTACCCGACTAGCGGGGTCGACCCTACCTACAATGAGCAGTTCTTC
CDR3aa: CASSYPTSGVDPTYNEQFF

v_gene: TRBV6-1
j_gene: TRBJ2-1
d_gene: .
abundance: few
CDR3nt: TGTGCCAGCAGTGAACAGGGTGACTCCTACAATGAGCAGTTCTTC
CDR3aa: CASSEQGDSYNEQFF

v_gene: TRBV18
j_gene: TRBJ2-2
d_gene: .
abundance: .
CDR3nt: TGTGCCAGCTCACCGTCTGGCGGGGCGAACACCGGGGAGCTGTTTTTT
CDR3aa: CASSPSGGANTGELFF

v_gene: TRBV19
j_gene: TRBJ1-4
d_gene: TRBD1
abundance: few
CDR3nt: TGTGCCAGTAGTTCCGGACAGGGTTATGAAAAACTGTTTTTT
CDR3aa: CASSSGQGYEKLFF

v_gene: TRBV7-8
j_gene: TRBJ2-7
d_gene: .
abundance: .
CDR3nt: TGTGCCAGCAGCTTACGCCAGGCCGTATCCTACGAGCAGTACTTC
CDR3aa: CASSLRQAVSYEQYF

v_gene: TRBV9
j_gene: TRBJ1-5
d_gene: .
abundance: .
CDR3nt: TGTGCCAGCAGCCCCGGCCCGGCAGGCTCCAATCAGCCCCAGCATTTT
CDR3aa: CASSPGPAGSNQPQHF

v_gene: TRBV6-5
j_gene: TRBJ2-7
d_gene: .
abundance: .
CDR3nt: TGTGCCAGCAGTCAAGGGGCCGACTACGAGCAGTACTTC
CDR3aa: CASSQGADYEQYF

v_gene: TRBV19
j_gene: TRBJ2-1
d_gene: TRBD2
abundance: .
CDR3nt: TGTGCCAGTAGTATAGAAACTAGCGGGAGGGAATTCTTC
CDR3aa: CASSIETSGREFF

v_gene: TRBV5-1
j_gene: TRBJ2-7
d_gene: TRBD2
abundance: .
CDR3nt: TGCGCCAGCAGCTTGATGGGGGGACTAGCTTCCTACGAGCAGTACTTC
CDR3aa: CASSLMGGLASYEQYF

v_gene: TRBV5-4
j_gene: TRBJ1-1
d_gene: TRBD1
abundance: .
CDR3nt: TGTGCCAGCAGCTCGACAGGGCCCACTGAAGCTTTCTTT
CDR3aa: CASSSTGPTEAFF

v_gene: TRBV19
j_gene: TRBJ1-2
d_gene: .
abundance: few
CDR3nt: TGTGCCAGTAGTACCGGGACATATCAGCAAGGCTACACCTTC
CDR3aa: CASSTGTYQQGYTF

v_gene: TRBV7-2
j_gene: TRBJ2-1
d_gene: TRBD2
abundance: .
CDR3nt: TGTGCCAGCAGCTTATCTCTAGCGGCCGAGCATCAGTTCTTC
CDR3aa: CASSLSLAAEHQFF